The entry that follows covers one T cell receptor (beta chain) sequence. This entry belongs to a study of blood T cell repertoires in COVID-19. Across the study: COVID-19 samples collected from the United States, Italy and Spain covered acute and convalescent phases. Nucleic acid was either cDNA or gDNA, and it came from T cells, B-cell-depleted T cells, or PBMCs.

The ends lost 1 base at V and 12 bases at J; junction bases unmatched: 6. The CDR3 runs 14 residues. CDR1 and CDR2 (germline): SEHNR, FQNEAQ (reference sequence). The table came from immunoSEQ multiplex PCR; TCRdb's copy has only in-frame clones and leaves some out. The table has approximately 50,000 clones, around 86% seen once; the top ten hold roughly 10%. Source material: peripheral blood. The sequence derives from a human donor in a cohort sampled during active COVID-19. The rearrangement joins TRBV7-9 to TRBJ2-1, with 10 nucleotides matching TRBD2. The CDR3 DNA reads TGTGCCAGCAGCTTAGGGACTAGCGGTTTCTCGCAGTTCTTC. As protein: CASSLGTSGFSQFF.